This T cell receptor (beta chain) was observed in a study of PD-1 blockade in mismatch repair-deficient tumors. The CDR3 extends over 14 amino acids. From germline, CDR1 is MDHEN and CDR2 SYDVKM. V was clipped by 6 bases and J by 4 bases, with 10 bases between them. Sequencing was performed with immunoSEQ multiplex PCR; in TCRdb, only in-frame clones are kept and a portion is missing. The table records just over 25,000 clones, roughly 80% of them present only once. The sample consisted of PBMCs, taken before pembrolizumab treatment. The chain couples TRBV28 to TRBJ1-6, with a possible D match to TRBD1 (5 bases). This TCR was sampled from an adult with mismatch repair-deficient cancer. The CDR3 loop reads CASRGGLYNSPLHF. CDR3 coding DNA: TGTGCCAGCAGGGGGGGTTTGTATAATTCACCCCTCCACTTT.